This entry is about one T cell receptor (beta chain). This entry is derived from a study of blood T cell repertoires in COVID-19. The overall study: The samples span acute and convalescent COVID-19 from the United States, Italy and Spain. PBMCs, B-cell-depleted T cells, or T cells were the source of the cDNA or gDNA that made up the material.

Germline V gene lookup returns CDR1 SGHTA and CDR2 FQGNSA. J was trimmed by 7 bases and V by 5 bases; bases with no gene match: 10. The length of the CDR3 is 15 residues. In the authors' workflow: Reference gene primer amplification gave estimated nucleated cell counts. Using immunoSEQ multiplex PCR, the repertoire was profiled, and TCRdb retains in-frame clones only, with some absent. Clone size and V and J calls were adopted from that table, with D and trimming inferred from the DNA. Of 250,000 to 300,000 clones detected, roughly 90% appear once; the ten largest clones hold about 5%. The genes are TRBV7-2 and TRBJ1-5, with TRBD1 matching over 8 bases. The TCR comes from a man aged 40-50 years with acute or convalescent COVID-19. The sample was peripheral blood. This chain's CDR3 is CASSNEGQGSQPQHF. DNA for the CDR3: TGTGCCAGCAGCAACGAAGGACAGGGCAGCCAGCCCCAGCATTTT.